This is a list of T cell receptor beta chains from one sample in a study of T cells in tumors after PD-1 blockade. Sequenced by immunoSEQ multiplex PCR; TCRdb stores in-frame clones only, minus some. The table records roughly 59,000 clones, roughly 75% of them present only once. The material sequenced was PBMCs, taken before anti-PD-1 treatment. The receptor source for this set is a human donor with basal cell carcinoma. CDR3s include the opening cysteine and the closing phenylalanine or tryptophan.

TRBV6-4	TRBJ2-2	CASAMTSGDTGELFF
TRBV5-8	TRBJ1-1	CASSRGFWGKGTEAFF
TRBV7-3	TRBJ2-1	CASSPNPNVNEQFF
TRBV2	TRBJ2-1	CARNRGYNEQFF
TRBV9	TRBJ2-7	CASSLYRDRDSYEQYF
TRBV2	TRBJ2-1	CASRLLVGAYNEQFF
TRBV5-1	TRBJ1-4	CASSLWGTGEEVEKLFF
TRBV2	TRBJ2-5	CASNLAGLIKETQYF
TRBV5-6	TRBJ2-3	CASSLEGTQYF
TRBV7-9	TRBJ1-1	CASTYTGNTEAFF
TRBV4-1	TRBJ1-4	CASSPAGMGEKLFF
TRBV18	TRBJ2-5	CASSPTRGQETQYF
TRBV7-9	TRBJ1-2	CASKTGGDYGYTF
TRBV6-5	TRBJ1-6	CASSPSGFSPLHF
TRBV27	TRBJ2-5	CASRTGGRETQYF
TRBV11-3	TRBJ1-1	CASSLGRNTEAFF
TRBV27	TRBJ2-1	CASRTGHSYNEQFF
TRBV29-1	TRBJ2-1	CSGTALYNEQFF
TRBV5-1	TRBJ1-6	CASSPTGGKRRTYNSPLHF